This T cell receptor beta chain was sequenced for a study of blood T cell repertoires in COVID-19. Overall study context: PBMCs, B-cell-depleted T cells, or T cells were the source of the cDNA or gDNA that made up the material.

V was trimmed by 3 bases and J by 1 base, leaving 12 bases between them. Germline V gene sequence: CDR1 LNHNV, CDR2 YYDKDF (reference sequence). The CDR3 has 15 amino acids. TCRdb's copy holds only in-frame clones and misses some; the assay was immunoSEQ multiplex PCR. This table holds about 280,000 clones, 89% found once. The rearrangement uses TRBV15 and TRBJ1-1, with D possibly TRBD1 on 6 matching bases. The origin of this receptor is a man aged 50-60 years with acute or convalescent COVID-19. Material: peripheral blood. CDR3 DNA sequence: TGTGCCACCAGCAGTTCATGGGGGCGGAACACTGAAGCTTTCTTT. Its protein product is CATSSSWGRNTEAFF.